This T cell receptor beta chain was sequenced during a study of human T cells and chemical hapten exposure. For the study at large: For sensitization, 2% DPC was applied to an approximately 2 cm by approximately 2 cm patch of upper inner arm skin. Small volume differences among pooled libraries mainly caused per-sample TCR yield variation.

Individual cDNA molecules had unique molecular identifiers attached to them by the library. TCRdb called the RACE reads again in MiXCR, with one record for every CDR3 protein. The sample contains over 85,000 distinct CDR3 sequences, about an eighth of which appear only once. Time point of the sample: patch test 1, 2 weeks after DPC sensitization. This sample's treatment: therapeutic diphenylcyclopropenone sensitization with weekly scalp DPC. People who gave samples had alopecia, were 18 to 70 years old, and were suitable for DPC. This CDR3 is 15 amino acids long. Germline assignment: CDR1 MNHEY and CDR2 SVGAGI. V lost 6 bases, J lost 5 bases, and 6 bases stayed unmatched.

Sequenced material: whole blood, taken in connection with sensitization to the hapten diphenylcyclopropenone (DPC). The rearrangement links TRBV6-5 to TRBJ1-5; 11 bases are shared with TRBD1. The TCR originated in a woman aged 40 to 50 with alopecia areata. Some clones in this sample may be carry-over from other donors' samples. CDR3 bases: TGTGCCAGCAGCCCGGACAGGGGGCGCGATCAGCCCCAGCATTTT. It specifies CASSPDRGRDQPQHF.